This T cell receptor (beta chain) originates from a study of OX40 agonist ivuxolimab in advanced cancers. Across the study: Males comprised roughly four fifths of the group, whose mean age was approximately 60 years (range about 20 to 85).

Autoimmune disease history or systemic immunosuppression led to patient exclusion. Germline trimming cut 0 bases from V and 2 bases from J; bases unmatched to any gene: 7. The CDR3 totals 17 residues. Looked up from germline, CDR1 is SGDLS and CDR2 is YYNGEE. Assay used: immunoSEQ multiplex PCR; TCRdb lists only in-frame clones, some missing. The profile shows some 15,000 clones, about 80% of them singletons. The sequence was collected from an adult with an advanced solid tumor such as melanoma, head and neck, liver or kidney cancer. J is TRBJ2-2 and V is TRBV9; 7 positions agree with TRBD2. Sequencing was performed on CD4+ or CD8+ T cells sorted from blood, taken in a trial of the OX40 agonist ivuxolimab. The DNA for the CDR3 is TGTGCCAGCAGCGTAGCTGGTCTAGCGGCCAACACCGGGGAGCTGTTTTTT. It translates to CASSVAGLAANTGELFF.